The sequence of this TCR beta chain was determined in a study of blood T cells in healthy people across ages. It was with a sample-barcoded 5' primer and a J-beta primer mix that a second PCR of about 6 to 12 cycles was run. A single record per CDR3 protein comes from TCRdb applying MiXCR to the 5' RACE reads. The sample lists roughly 900,000 distinct CDR3 sequences, about 48% occurring once. The CDR3 consists of 12 residues. The sample holds a few counts of this clonotype. This receptor was taken from a man aged 25 to 40 in good health. The sequenced sample was blood. This rearrangement joins TRBV21-1 to TRBJ1-2; the DNA was not compared with TRBD1, the D call given in the table. TRBV21-1 is a recognized pseudogene. Here the CDR3 reads CASSKQGWGYTF. The CDR3 coding sequence is TGTGCCAGCAGCAAGCAGGGCTGGGGCTACACCTTC.